This record covers a single TCR beta chain. The antigen this receptor binds is unknown. Within one base of it there is no much larger clone, and no base qualities were kept. This entry comes from a study of blood T cell repertoires in COVID-19 (dated by TCRdb to 2020 to 2022). Describing the broader study: Samples from collaborators originated in the United States, Italy and Spain and spanned both the acute and convalescent phases of COVID-19. A de-identified subject ID, COVID-19 status, age in years and sex were almost always included in the sample metadata. The repertoires were released in a freely available public database meant as a resource for research on the immune response to SARS-CoV-2. The samples were drawn from the first 160 participants of the ongoing ImmuneRACE study and from more than 1,000 subjects provided by 6 global collaborators. The material from the prospective study consisted of cDNA or gDNA derived from T cells, B-cell-depleted T cells, or PBMCs. The dataset comprised deeply sampled blood TCRbeta repertoires from subjects exposed to, actively infected with, or recovered from COVID-19. Where available, HLA class I and class II types were taken from metadata supplied by the sample provider and were not determined by assay-based typing. What the authors observed across the whole study: How much clinical and demographic metadata was included differed by source and by participant, and the metadata was provided uncurated.

Taken from cysteine to phenylalanine, the CDR3 has 15 residues. CDR3 DNA only is kept here, 45 bases in frame from base 1. V loses 3 bases of germline sequence and J loses 1 base, and the interval between the two ends is 9 bases. As encoded in the germline V gene, CDR1 is MDHEN while CDR2 is SYDVKM. Another Seattle source contributed samples from volunteer blood donors who had recovered from COVID-19. Collaborating institutions collected whole blood in K2EDTA tubes following their own protocols. For TCRbeta analysis, collaborators shipped samples in one of three forms: frozen whole blood, isolated PBMCs, or DNA extracted from either of those sample types. The immunoSEQ Assay, a bias-controlled multiplex PCR, was used to amplify TCRbeta CDR3 regions from genomic DNA. Processing in the source paper ran as follows. Nucleated cell counts per sample were estimated from amplification of reference gene primers within the assay. To quantify the absolute abundance of each unique TCRbeta CDR3 rearrangement, sequence reads were collapsed and filtered. For each sample, productive Simpson clonality was calculated as the square root of Simpson's diversity index across productive rearrangements. TCRdb obtained this table from immuneACCESS and retained in-frame rearrangements with V and J assigned. These tables miss some clones; where compared with another copy, unresolved V genes account for less than half of the shortfall, and the remainder is unexplained. V and J calls and clone size follow that table, whereas D and trimming were derived from the DNA. The sample table contains about 260,000 clones; only one count was recorded for around 90% of them. Of the sample, about 2.2% falls within the top ten clones.

The sequence was obtained from a woman aged 45-59 years who had recovered from COVID-19. The sample comprised peripheral blood. In this chain, TRBV28 is recombined with TRBJ2-2; the D gene identity is not certain. The DNA sequence reads TGTGCCAGCAGTTTCGTGCGGAAGAACACCGGGGAGCTGTTTTTT. This encodes CASSFVRKNTGELFF.